This T cell receptor (beta chain) was sequenced in a study of blood T cell repertoires in COVID-19. The wider study: There were acute and convalescent COVID-19 samples, and they came from the United States, Italy and Spain. Sources were T cells, B-cell-depleted T cells, or PBMCs; the material itself was cDNA or gDNA.

This CDR3 contains 15 residues. CDR1 and CDR2 (germline): SGHAT, FQNNGV. V lost 5 bases and J lost 6, with 14 bases in between. Per the original data handling: Nucleated cell counts were estimated from reference gene primer amplification. The table came from immunoSEQ multiplex PCR; TCRdb's copy has only in-frame clones and leaves some out. V and J calls and clone size are given by that table; D and trimming were obtained from the DNA. Among 120,000 to 150,000 clones listed, roughly 84% were seen once. The gene calls are TRBV11-2 and TRBJ1-6; D possibly corresponds to TRBD1 (5 bases). The TCR comes from a human donor with acute or convalescent COVID-19. The donor label of this sample is uncertain. What was sequenced was peripheral blood. The DNA of the CDR3 is TGTGCCAGCAGCAGCCTCCAGGGCTTTAATTCACCCCTCCACTTT. It translates to CASSSLQGFNSPLHF.